This record concerns one TCR beta chain sequence. This sample was included in a study of radiation and T cells in renal cell carcinoma. Specified time point: blood 2 weeks post-SBRT. The treatment here: 15 Gy SBRT to primary tumor, nephrectomy 4 weeks later. Clones were sequenced by immunoSEQ multiplex PCR, and TCRdb holds only the in-frame ones, with some missing. The repertoire includes approximately 79,000 clones, 82% of them detected once, and 5.5% to 7.5% sits in the top ten. The germline CDR1 and CDR2 sequences are PRHDT and FYEKMQ (reference sequence). V shed 5 bases and J shed 0 bases, with 17 bases lying between them. The CDR3 covers 16 residues.

Here the sequenced sample was blood, taken from a patient whose treatment included radiotherapy and nephrectomy. J is TRBJ2-7 and V is TRBV13; the D gene is possibly TRBD2 (7 bases). This sequence originates from a man in his fifties or sixties with renal cell carcinoma. Here the CDR3 reads CASSPGERGYSYEQYF. CDR3 DNA: TGTGCCAGCAGCCCAGGGGAGCGGGGCTACTCCTACGAGCAGTACTTC.